One sample yielded the 26 T cell receptor beta chains listed below, sequenced in a study of sequential checkpoint blockade in melanoma. Only in-frame clones appear in the TCRdb table, and some are missing; sequencing was by immunoSEQ multiplex PCR. The sample contains approximately 31,000 clones, 86% of which appear only once. The treatment is: randomized to nivolumab then ipilimumab (arm A) or the reverse (arm B). Here the sequenced sample was CD8+ T cells sorted from blood (inferred from file names), taken from a patient given nivolumab and ipilimumab in sequence. Receptors were obtained from a human donor with melanoma.

This clone was seen more than once but under ten times. The CDR3 reads CASSLGQGPLANVLTF. CDR3 DNA sequence: TGTGCCAGCAGCTTAGGACAGGGCCCGTTGGCCAACGTCCTGACTTTC. This rearrangement joins TRBV7-2 to TRBJ2-6; 7 positions match TRBD1. This CDR3 is 16 amino acids long. The germline CDR1 and CDR2 sequences are SGHTA and FQGNSA. The junction had 6 bases not matched to a gene; V was cut back by 1 base and J by 6 bases.

This clone appeared once. V and J are TRBV4-1 and TRBJ1-1; TRBD1 aligns across 7 bases. The CDR3 contains 16 residues. Germline assignment: CDR1 MGHRA and CDR2 YSYEKL. The V and J ends lost 1 base and 2 bases, in that order; junction bases with no gene match: 7. CDR3 sequence (DNA): TGCGCCAGCAGCCAAGTTGCGGGAGGGGGCAACACTGAAGCTTTCTTT. Protein sequence: CASSQVAGGGNTEAFF.

The chain uses TRBV11-2 and TRBJ1-1, with a weak D call TRBD1 (6 bases). The V and J ends lost 5 bases and 3 bases respectively, with 22 bases between them. This CDR3 is built from 17 residues. Germline V lookup: CDR1 SGHAT, CDR2 FQNNGV. The CDR3 loop is CASSLPPEGQGYTEAFF. The CDR3 nucleotides read TGTGCCAGCAGCCTACCCCCTGAGGGACAAGGATACACTGAAGCTTTCTTT.

The chain is built from TRBV7-8 and TRBJ2-1; perhaps TRBD2 as D (5 bases). Trimming shortened V by 0 bases and J by 9 bases, and 15 bases separated the two germline ends. This CDR3 comprises 15 residues. Germline V gives CDR1 SGHVS, CDR2 FQNEAQ. The CDR3 here is CASSLAPTGVPEQFF. The DNA for the CDR3 is TGTGCCAGCAGCTTAGCACCCACCGGGGTACCTGAGCAGTTCTTC. Filled out from reference TRBV7-8 and TRBJ2-1, the complete variable domain reads GAGVSQSPRYKVAKRGQDVALRCDPISGHVSLFWYQQALGQGPEFLTYFQNEAQLDKSGLPSDRFFAERPEGSVSTLKIQRTQQEDSAVYLCASSLAPTGVPEQFFGPGTRLTVL.

Regarding this clone: Other DNA sequences in the sample encode the same CDR3. In DNA form, the CDR3 reads TGCAGCGTTGGGGGACAGGGTGGCACTGAAGCTTTCTTT. It yields the protein CSVGGQGGTEAFF. The rearrangement uses TRBV29-1 and TRBJ1-1, with 9 bases identical to TRBD1. The germline V gene encodes CDR1 SQVTM and CDR2 ANQGSEA. V trimming: 4 bases; J trimming: 4 bases; junction bases outside the gene matches: 4. This CDR3 comprises 13 residues.

The V gene is TRBV7-9, the J gene TRBJ2-7; D is perhaps TRBD2 (6 bases). The CDR3 extends over 13 amino acids. CDR1 and CDR2 (germline): SEHNR, FQNEAQ (reference sequence). The ends were cut back, 4 bases at V and 4 bases at J, with 11 bases in the middle. CDR3 residues: CASSSPREYEQYF. The CDR3 DNA reads as TGTGCCAGCAGCTCTCCCCGGGAGTACGAGCAGTACTTC.

This chain connects TRBV7-2 to TRBJ2-1; D is possibly TRBD2 (5 bases). CDR3 size: 15 residues. Germline assignment: CDR1 SGHTA and CDR2 FQGNSA. Trimming took off 2 bases at V and 7 bases at J, with 15 bases between the two ends. The CDR3, as DNA: TGTGCCAGCAGCTTAACTAGACACCCATGGAATGAGCAGTTCTTC. Protein sequence: CASSLTRHPWNEQFF.

The CDR3 sequence is CASTDSGLSYNEQFF. For the CDR3, the DNA is TGTGCCAGCACCGATAGCGGGTTATCCTACAATGAGCAGTTCTTC. The chain links TRBV5-4 to TRBJ2-1; 7 bases line up with TRBD2. This CDR3 spans 15 amino acids. V gave up 6 bases and J gave up 1 base; unmatched junction bases: 7. Germline V gene data show CDR1 as SGHNT and CDR2 as YYREEE (reference sequence). Together with reference TRBV5-4 and TRBJ2-1, the CDR3 gives the full variable domain: ETGVTQSPTHLIKTRGQQVTLRCSSQSGHNTVSWYQQALGQGPQFIFQYYREEENGRGNFPPRFSGLQFPNYSSELNVNALELDDSALYLCASTDSGLSYNEQFFGPGTRLTVL.

V usage is TRBV27 and J usage is TRBJ2-1; tentative D call: TRBD1 (6 bases). Trimming took off 7 bases at V and 6 bases at J, with 16 bases between the two ends. The CDR3 sequence is 14 residues long. Germline V gene sequence: CDR1 MNHEY, CDR2 SMNVEV (reference sequence). The CDR3 DNA sequence: TGTGCCAGCATTGGGACATATACGGGCAATGAGCAGTTCTTC. Translating it yields CASIGTYTGNEQFF.

This sequence joins TRBV6-5 and TRBJ1-1; D remains unclear. Trimming shortened V by 0 bases and J by 0 bases, and 5 bases separated the two germline ends. The CDR3 runs 14 residues. The germline V gene encodes CDR1 MNHEY and CDR2 SVGAGI. This chain's CDR3 is CASSYSPLNTEAFF. The DNA for the CDR3 is TGTGCCAGCAGTTACTCTCCCTTGAACACTGAAGCTTTCTTT.

The chain combines TRBV15 with TRBJ1-2, with a possible D match to TRBD1 (6 bases). The CDR3 consists of 16 residues. V was pared by 2 bases and J by 3 bases, with 16 bases between. CDR1 and CDR2 from the germline V gene are LNHNV and YYDKDF (reference sequence). Written as DNA, the CDR3 is TGTGCCACCAGCAGACCAGAGGGGGATCGAGACTATGGCTACACCTTC. This sequence encodes CATSRPEGDRDYGYTF.

The J gene is TRBJ2-7, the V gene TRBV2, with D perhaps matching TRBD2 (6 bases). Looked up from germline, CDR1 is SNHLY and CDR2 is FYNNEI. CDR3 length equals 16 residues. Trimming removed 1 base at V and 0 bases at J, with 13 bases between. CDR3 sequence (DNA): TGTGCCAGCAGTGAAGGGTTGTCCGGGAGCTCCTACGAGCAGTACTTC. It specifies CASSEGLSGSSYEQYF.

The chain joins TRBV6-1 to TRBJ2-7; D is uncertain. The length of the CDR3 is 13 residues. V lost 6 bases and J 0 bases, leaving 9 bases between the germline ends. Germline V gene lookup returns CDR1 MNHNS and CDR2 SASEGT. In nucleotides, the CDR3 is TGTGCCAGCAGAGAAAAGAGCTCCTACGAGCAGTACTTC. It yields the protein CASREKSSYEQYF.

This chain uses TRBV28 with TRBJ1-4; TRBD1 is a possible D gene (5 bases). This CDR3 is 14 amino acids long. The germline V and J ends were trimmed by 3 bases and 5 bases, with 10 bases remaining between them. The germline gives CDR1 MDHEN, CDR2 SYDVKM. In nucleotides, the CDR3 is TGTGCCAGCAGTTTCCAGGGTGAGAATGAAAAACTGTTTTTT. Its protein product is CASSFQGENEKLFF.

This clone was seen a handful of times. The chain employs TRBV10-1 and TRBJ1-2; D might be TRBD1 (6 bases). Germline V gene sequence: CDR1 WNHNN, CDR2 SYGVQD (reference sequence). There are 15 residues in the CDR3. The V end lost 0 bases, the J end lost 2 bases, and 10 bases lay between the germline ends. The CDR3 region is CASSESPGGNYGYTF. The CDR3, as DNA: TGCGCCAGCAGTGAGTCCCCGGGGGGCAACTATGGCTACACCTTC.

The rearrangement uses TRBV7-9 and TRBJ2-3; D is perhaps TRBD2 (5 bases). V gave up 3 bases and J gave up 2 bases, with 15 bases separating them. Germline V CDR1 and CDR2: SEHNR, FQNEAQ (reference sequence). The CDR3 sequence is 16 residues long. CDR3 sequence reads: CASSLRAPGPTDTQYF. In nucleotides, the CDR3 is TGTGCCAGCAGCTTGCGGGCGCCGGGCCCCACAGATACGCAGTATTTT. Based on the CDR3 plus reference TRBV7-9 and TRBJ2-3, the full variable domain is DTGVSQNPRHKITKRGQNVTFRCDPISEHNRLYWYRQTLGQGPEFLTYFQNEAQLEKSRLLSDRFSAERPKGSFSTLEIQRTEQGDSAMYLCASSLRAPGPTDTQYFGPGTRLTVL.

This clone was counted between two and nine times. J is TRBJ2-1 and V is TRBV28, with 9 bases that match TRBD2. CDR3 length: 14 amino acids. CDR1 MDHEN and CDR2 SYDVKM come from the germline V gene. V gave up 2 bases and J gave up 6 bases; unmatched junction bases: 2. The DNA for the CDR3 is TGTGCCAGCAGTTTAGCGGGAGGGATCAATGAGCAGTTCTTC. It is translated as CASSLAGGINEQFF.

V usage is TRBV7-9 and J usage is TRBJ2-7, with 7 bases lining up with TRBD2. CDR1 and CDR2 (germline): SEHNR, FQNEAQ (reference sequence). The CDR3 spans 12 residues. V was pared by 4 bases and J by 4 bases, with 1 base of the junction left unmatched. CDR3 residues: CASSWGGYEQYF. The CDR3 nucleotides read TGTGCCAGCAGCTGGGGGGGTTACGAGCAGTACTTC. The full variable domain, in which reference TRBV7-9 and TRBJ2-7 provide the parts outside the CDR3, is DTGVSQNPRHKITKRGQNVTFRCDPISEHNRLYWYRQTLGQGPEFLTYFQNEAQLEKSRLLSDRFSAERPKGSFSTLEIQRTEQGDSAMYLCASSWGGYEQYFGPGTRLTVT.

The chain carries TRBV28 and TRBJ1-2; 7 bases map to TRBD1. CDR1 and CDR2 (germline): MDHEN, SYDVKM. The CDR3 runs 12 residues. The V and J ends lost 6 bases and 6 bases, in that order; junction bases with no gene match: 4. This chain's CDR3 is CASSITGDGYTF. CDR3 DNA: TGTGCCAGCAGCATTACAGGGGATGGCTACACCTTC.

V gene TRBV13 combines with J gene TRBJ2-1, with 9 bases lining up with TRBD1. Trimming took 6 bases from V and 7 from J; bases not matched to a gene: 16. CDR1 PRHDT and CDR2 FYEKMQ come from the germline V gene (reference sequence). This CDR3 spans 17 amino acids. For the CDR3, the DNA is TGTGCCAGCAGTTTCCACACCGGGACAGGGCCGAGGAATGAGCAGTTCTTC. Protein: CASSFHTGTGPRNEQFF. The entire variable domain, with the rest obtained from reference TRBV13 and TRBJ2-1, is as follows: AAGVIQSPRHLIKEKRETATLKCYPIPRHDTVYWYQQGPGQDPQFLISFYEKMQSDKGSIPDRFSAQQFSDYHSELNMSSLELGDSALYFCASSFHTGTGPRNEQFFGPGTRLTVL.

The rearrangement uses TRBV11-3 and TRBJ2-2; D remains unclear. Germline values: CDR1 SGHNT, CDR2 YENEEA. This CDR3 spans 13 amino acids. With 8 bases removed from V and 3 bases from J, the gap between germline ends came to 10 bases. CDR3 DNA sequence: TGTGCCAGCGGCCTTGTGGACACCGGGGAGCTGTTTTTT. It yields the protein CASGLVDTGELFF.

The V gene is TRBV7-9, the J gene TRBJ1-2, with unresolved D. There are 13 residues in the CDR3. Germline CDR1 reads SEHNR; CDR2 reads FQNEAQ (reference sequence). V was shortened by 2 bases and J by 7 bases, with 11 bases between the two germline ends. The CDR3 DNA is TGTGCCAGCAGCTTAACGGTACTGGTTGGCTACACCTTC. Protein product: CASSLTVLVGYTF.

The chain uses TRBV28 and TRBJ1-4; 8 bases are a match to TRBD1. With V trimmed by 2 bases and J by 0 bases, 5 bases remained unmatched. CDR3 length: 17 residues. Germline V gene data show CDR1 as MDHEN and CDR2 as SYDVKM. CDR3 loop: CASSLDGRGPTNEKLFF. The CDR3 DNA is TGTGCCAGCAGTTTAGACGGCAGGGGGCCAACTAATGAAAAACTGTTTTTT.

The chain couples TRBV6-5 to TRBJ2-5; 8 positions match TRBD1. The end of the DNA aligns better with TRBJ2-7, so the J call may be wrong. Germline V gives CDR1 MNHEY, CDR2 SVGAGI. This CDR3 spans 16 amino acids. The CDR3 sequence: CASSYSRTGLSYEQYF. The DNA for the CDR3 is TGTGCCAGCAGTTACTCGAGGACAGGGCTATCCTACGAGCAGTACTTC.

The chain joins TRBV7-8 to TRBJ2-5; 13 bases line up with TRBD2. The J segment lost 5 bases and the V segment lost 4 bases, leaving 19 bases of the junction unmatched. Germline V gene lookup returns CDR1 SGHVS and CDR2 FQNEAQ. The CDR3 is 20 amino acids. The CDR3 is CASSSRTALLAGGHGETQYF. The CDR3 coding sequence is TGTGCCAGCAGCTCCCGGACAGCCCTACTAGCGGGGGGGCATGGGGAGACCCAGTACTTC.

This clone turned up a few times. The J gene is TRBJ1-1, the V gene TRBV6-6; a weak D match, TRBD1 (6 bases). The germline V gene encodes CDR1 MNHNY and CDR2 SVGAGI (reference sequence). The V gene lost 11 bases and the J gene lost 3 bases, with 16 bases spanning the gap. This CDR3 spans 13 amino acids. CDR3 protein: CAGGAGPHTEAFF. CDR3 coding DNA: TGTGCCGGGGGGGCAGGGCCTCACACTGAAGCTTTCTTT.